This T cell receptor beta chain was recorded in a study of OX40 agonist ivuxolimab in advanced cancers. Study as a whole: Prior anti-PD-1, anti-PD-L1 or anti-CTLA-4 therapy was allowed; 40% had some. Study results and limitations: The study found among the lowest clonal expansion in partial responders at 0.1-3.0 mg/kg. The authors did not determine the antigen specificity of the expanded peripheral T cells. Doses of 0.1 to 3.0 mg/kg were accompanied by clonal expansion of CD4+ and CD8+ blood T cells by week 6.

A remark on this clone: Its target is not known.

The CDR3 extends over 19 amino acids. Produced via immunoSEQ multiplex PCR; TCRdb's table is partial and in-frame only. In the table there are tens of thousands of clones, around 85% of which are singletons. This sequence joins TRBV21-1 and TRBJ2-5; TRBD2 is the table's D call, not checked against the DNA. TRBV21-1 is termed a pseudogene. The receptor comes from an adult with an advanced solid tumor such as melanoma, head and neck, liver or kidney cancer. The material was CD4+ or CD8+ T cells sorted from blood, obtained in a trial of the OX40 agonist ivuxolimab. The CDR3 sequence: CASRVRGCLAGLWVETQYF. In DNA, the CDR3 is TGTGCCAGCAGGGTACGGGGCTGTTTAGCGGGGCTCTGGGTAGAGACCCAGTACTTC.